These 29 T cell receptor beta chains were all obtained from the same sample, sequenced in a study of CD8 T cells in ankylosing spondylitis. TCRdb independently ran MiXCR on the 5' RACE reads; one entry per CDR3 protein. Among some 30,000 distinct CDR3 sequences listed, more than 13% were seen once. The sample consisted of blood. These receptors all come from a male donor with ankylosing spondylitis or in good health (not recorded which).

This clonotype was picked up a small number of times. The gene calls are TRBV25-1 and TRBJ2-2; weak D call: TRBD2 (6 bases). CDR1 is MGHDK and CDR2 is SYGVNS in the germline V gene. The CDR3 has 16 amino acids. Between the trimmed V and J ends, which lost 4 bases and 5 bases, there was a span of 17 bases. The CDR3 loop is CASSGLGQQGTGELFF. The CDR3 DNA reads TGTGCCAGCAGTGGACTAGGCCAACAAGGGACCGGGGAGCTGTTTTTT.

This clonotype turned up a few times. The V call is TRBV5-1, the J call TRBJ2-2; D remains ambiguous. This CDR3 spans 15 amino acids. V lost 4 bases and J 0 bases, leaving 10 bases between the germline ends. The germline gives CDR1 SGHRS, CDR2 YFSETQ. As DNA, the CDR3 is TGCGCCAGCAGCCCACTTCGAACGAACACCGGGGAGCTGTTTTTT. The encoded protein is CASSPLRTNTGELFF.

This clonotype was detected only a few times. This chain joins TRBV7-2 and TRBJ2-2; D call uncertain. CDR1 and CDR2 (germline): SGHTA, FQGNSA. V lost 4 bases to trimming and J lost 6 bases, with 12 bases between them. This CDR3 is built from 14 residues. CDR3 residues: CASSSKYGAGELFF. The CDR3 bases are TGTGCCAGCAGCTCTAAATATGGCGCCGGGGAGCTGTTTTTT.

The chain combines TRBV11-3 with TRBJ2-1; D is uncertain. CDR1 and CDR2 (germline): SGHNT, YENEEA. CDR3 length: 13 residues. The germline V and J ends were trimmed by 5 bases and 8 bases, with 13 bases remaining between them. The chain's CDR3 is CASSKRRLDEQFF. CDR3 bases: TGTGCCAGCAGCAAGAGAAGACTTGATGAGCAGTTCTTC.

This clonotype was counted between two and nine times. The chain carries TRBV12-3 or TRBV12-4 and TRBJ2-2; unclear D gene. The CDR3 covers 15 residues. The V end lost 6 bases, the J end lost 2 bases, and 13 bases lay between the germline ends. The chain's CDR3 is CASSSDNLNTGELFF. CDR3 nucleotide sequence: TGTGCCAGCAGCTCTGACAACCTCAACACCGGGGAGCTGTTTTTT.

The chain carries TRBV7-9 and TRBJ1-1; D is perhaps TRBD1 (5 bases). Trimming removed 5 bases from V and 4 bases from J, with 17 bases in between. CDR1 is SEHNR and CDR2 is FQNEAQ in the germline V gene (reference sequence). This CDR3 region has 15 residues. The CDR3 loop reads CASSAGGGVATEAFF. The CDR3 DNA reads TGTGCCAGCAGCGCCGGGGGAGGGGTGGCCACTGAAGCTTTCTTT. Based on the CDR3 plus reference TRBV7-9 and TRBJ1-1, the full variable domain is DTGVSQNPRHKITKRGQNVTFRCDPISEHNRLYWYRQTLGQGPEFLTYFQNEAQLEKSRLLSDRFSAERPKGSFSTLEIQRTEQGDSAMYLCASSAGGGVATEAFFGQGTRLTVV.

The V and J genes are TRBV3-1 and TRBJ1-1, with D possibly TRBD1 on 5 matching bases. CDR1 LGHDT and CDR2 YNNKEL come from the germline V gene (reference sequence). CDR3 length: 14 amino acids. V was pared by 4 bases and J by 4 bases, with 13 bases between. Here the CDR3 DNA reads TGTGCCAGCAGCCCTGACAGAGATCGCACTGAAGCTTTCTTT. Translating it yields CASSPDRDRTEAFF.

This chain uses TRBV7-7 with TRBJ2-2, with D unclear. The ends were cut back, 5 bases at V and 4 bases at J, with 11 bases in the middle. The CDR3 is 14 residues long. Germline-derived CDR1 and CDR2 are SSHAT and FNYEAQ (reference sequence). The CDR3 here is CASSLGSATGELFF. The DNA for the CDR3 is TGTGCCAGCAGCCTGGGGTCGGCCACCGGGGAGCTGTTTTTT. The full variable domain, in which reference TRBV7-7 and TRBJ2-2 provide the parts outside the CDR3, is GAGVSQSPRYKVTKRGQDVTLRCDPISSHATLYWYQQALGQGPEFLTYFNYEAQPDKSGLPSDRFSAERPEGSISTLTIQRTEQRDSAMYRCASSLGSATGELFFGEGSRLTVL.

V usage is TRBV29-1 and J usage is TRBJ2-6; unclear D gene. CDR3 length equals 13 residues. Trimming left V 6 bases short and J 0 bases short, with 6 bases between. Germline V gene sequence: CDR1 SQVTM, CDR2 ANQGSEA. Written as DNA, the CDR3 is TGCAGCGTGACAAGCTCTGGGGCCAACGTCCTGACTTTC. It yields the protein CSVTSSGANVLTF. Variable domain in full (rest from reference TRBV29-1 and TRBJ2-6): SAVISQKPSRDICQRGTSLTIQCQVDSQVTMMFWYRQQPGQSLTLIATANQGSEATYESGFVIDKFPISRPNLTFSTLTVSNMSPEDSSIYLCSVTSSGANVLTFGAGSRLTVL.

This clonotype was seen only a few times. The rearrangement links TRBV5-1 to TRBJ2-2; D is uncertain. CDR1 and CDR2 (germline): SGHRS, YFSETQ. The V and J ends lost 4 bases and 0 bases respectively, with 4 bases between them. The CDR3 extends over 13 amino acids. The CDR3 sequence is CASSTANTGELFF. DNA for the CDR3: TGCGCCAGCAGCACAGCGAACACCGGGGAGCTGTTTTTT.

The chain has TRBV2 and TRBJ1-1; D is uncertain. Per the germline V gene, CDR1 is SNHLY and CDR2 is FYNNEI. The CDR3 runs to 13 residues. The V end was cut by 6 bases, the J end by 2 bases, with 10 bases between. CDR3 protein: CASSSARNTEAFF. The CDR3 DNA reads as TGTGCCAGCAGCTCAGCCCGAAACACTGAAGCTTTCTTT.

This clonotype was observed a handful of times. The V call is TRBV9, the J call TRBJ2-2; no reliable D call. This CDR3 has 13 residues. The germline CDR1 and CDR2 sequences are SGDLS and YYNGEE. Trimming cost V 0 bases and J 5 bases, with 5 bases left between them. In nucleotides, the CDR3 is TGTGCCAGCAGCGTAGAGGTAACCGGGGAGCTGTTTTTT. Translation gives CASSVEVTGELFF.

The rearrangement uses TRBV7-2 and TRBJ2-3, with 8 bases lining up with TRBD1. V dropped 5 bases and J dropped 5; count of bases not matched to a gene: 12. CDR3 length: 16 amino acids. Germline CDR1 reads SGHTA; CDR2 reads FQGNSA. The CDR3 DNA reads TGTGCCAGCAGCCCCGGGGCAGGGGGCATTGGAGATACGCAGTATTTT. It translates to CASSPGAGGIGDTQYF. Full variable domain (outside the CDR3, taken from reference TRBV7-2 and TRBJ2-3): GAGVSQSPSNKVTEKGKDVELRCDPISGHTALYWYRQSLGQGLEFLIYFQGNSAPDKSGLPSDRFSAERTGGSVSTLTIQRTQQEDSAVYLCASSPGAGGIGDTQYFGPGTRLTVL.

In this sample, this clonotype turned up once. The chain uses TRBV6-2 or TRBV6-3 and TRBJ2-1, with D tentatively TRBD1 (6 bases). Germline CDR1 MNHEY, CDR2 SVGEGT. This CDR3 comprises 13 residues. Trimming stripped 6 bases from V and 10 bases from J, with 16 bases between. CDR3 loop: CASSQSPTGEQFF. The CDR3, as DNA: TGTGCCAGCAGCCAATCTCCAACAGGGGAGCAGTTCTTC.

This clonotype was detected ten times or more. The gene calls are TRBV18 and TRBJ2-7; no reliable D call. The germline V gene has CDR1 KGHSH and CDR2 LQKENI. The CDR3 spans 12 residues. Trimming stripped 6 bases from V and 0 bases from J, with 6 bases between. CDR3: CASSFDSYEQYF. In DNA form, the CDR3 reads TGTGCCAGCTCCTTTGACTCCTACGAGCAGTACTTC.

In this sample, this clonotype turned up a few times. The chain uses TRBV29-1 and TRBJ2-2, with D possibly matching TRBD2 (5 bases). V was clipped by 7 bases and J by 7 bases, with 16 bases between them. Germline CDR1 SQVTM, CDR2 ANQGSEA. The CDR3 contains 13 residues. This chain's CDR3 is CSAEGSSVGELFF. For the CDR3, the DNA is TGCAGCGCAGAGGGTTCCTCCGTCGGGGAGCTGTTTTTT.

This chain connects TRBV4-1 to TRBJ2-2; 8 bases line up with TRBD2. The CDR3 sequence is 15 residues long. In germline, CDR1 is MGHRA, CDR2 YSYEKL. The junction had 6 bases not matched to a gene; V was cut back by 1 base and J by 8 bases. This CDR3 reads CASSQVSGSAGELFF. DNA of the CDR3: TGCGCCAGCAGCCAAGTGAGCGGGAGTGCTGGGGAGCTGTTTTTT.

The chain links TRBV3-1 to TRBJ1-5; TRBD1 aligns across 8 bases. The CDR3 covers 14 residues. Germline values: CDR1 LGHDT, CDR2 YNNKEL (reference sequence). V shed 6 bases and J 5 bases; nucleotides not matched to a gene: 6. The CDR3 coding sequence is TGTGCCAGCAGTCCGACAGGGGTGGATCAGCCCCAGCATTTT. Amino acid sequence: CASSPTGVDQPQHF.

The chain couples TRBV27 to TRBJ1-4, with a tentative D call TRBD1 (5 bases). V lost 6 bases and J 7 bases, leaving 18 bases between the germline ends. From germline, CDR1 is MNHEY and CDR2 SMNVEV (reference sequence). The CDR3 runs to 15 residues. The CDR3 region has the DNA TGTGCCAGCAGACCCGCAGGGAACAGGCTTGAAAAACTGTTTTTT. It specifies CASRPAGNRLEKLFF.

V and J are TRBV25-1 and TRBJ2-3; TRBD1 or TRBD2 may be the D gene (5 bases each). Germline V gene sequence: CDR1 MGHDK, CDR2 SYGVNS. The V end lost 9 bases, the J end lost 5 bases, and 15 bases lay between the germline ends. The CDR3 runs to 13 residues. CDR3 region: CASRRGARDTQYF. The CDR3 bases are TGTGCCAGTCGCCGAGGGGCAAGAGATACGCAGTATTTT.

The sample holds a few counts of this clonotype. The genes are TRBV11-2 and TRBJ2-1; 10 nucleotides match TRBD2. The CDR3 sequence is 16 residues long. The ends lost 5 bases at V and 4 bases at J; junction bases unmatched: 8. Germline CDR1 reads SGHAT; CDR2 reads FQNNGV. In nucleotides, the CDR3 is TGTGCCAGCAGCACGGGAACTAGCGGGAAATACAATGAGCAGTTCTTC. This codes for CASSTGTSGKYNEQFF.

This clonotype turned up a few times. This chain links TRBV12-3 or TRBV12-4 with TRBJ1-1; D gene uncertain. The CDR3 totals 15 residues. Trimming removed 1 base from V and 0 bases from J, with 9 bases in between. CDR3 amino acids: CASSLGAGLNTEAFF. CDR3 DNA sequence: TGTGCCAGCAGTTTAGGGGCAGGCTTGAACACTGAAGCTTTCTTT.

The chain combines TRBV5-8 with TRBJ1-4; D uncertain. The V end was cut by 4 bases, the J end by 6 bases, with 22 bases between. There are 17 residues in the CDR3. The germline V gene has CDR1 SGHTS and CDR2 YDEGEE. The DNA of the CDR3 is TGTGCCAGCAGCCCACCCCGTCGTCGGCGAATGGATGAAAAACTGTTTTTT. Its protein product is CASSPPRRRRMDEKLFF.

V gene TRBV29-1 combines with J gene TRBJ1-4, with no clear D. Looked up from germline, CDR1 is SQVTM and CDR2 is ANQGSEA. Trimming pared 4 bases from V and 2 bases from J, leaving 14 bases between. This CDR3 is built from 15 residues. CDR3 in DNA: TGCAGCGTTGTAACCCTGTTGGGGACTAATGAAAAACTGTTTTTT. Protein product: CSVVTLLGTNEKLFF.

V usage is TRBV29-1 and J usage is TRBJ1-1; D is unclear. The germline V gene has CDR1 SQVTM and CDR2 ANQGSEA. Trimming left V 1 base short and J 0 bases short, with 12 bases between. CDR3 length: 15 amino acids. CDR3 nucleotide sequence: TGCAGCGTTGAAGGTCCTATGGCTTTGAACACTGAAGCTTTCTTT. It codes for CSVEGPMALNTEAFF.

A few counts support this clonotype. V is TRBV6-2 or TRBV6-3 and J is TRBJ2-2; no firm D call. Germline loops: CDR1 MNHEY, CDR2 SVGEGT. The CDR3 runs to 15 residues. Trimming left V 3 bases short and J 4 bases short, with 12 bases between. As DNA, the CDR3 is TGTGCCAGCAGTTATTTCTCAGGACGCACCGGGGAGCTGTTTTTT. Translated, it gives CASSYFSGRTGELFF.

The V call is TRBV5-1, the J call TRBJ2-1; 8 bases line up with TRBD1. V lost 4 bases to trimming and J lost 0 bases; unmatched junction nucleotides: 6. Germline V lookup: CDR1 SGHRS, CDR2 YFSETQ. The CDR3 loop spans 16 amino acids. CDR3 nucleotides: TGCGCCAGCAGCGCACAGGGGGACCCCTCCTACAATGAGCAGTTCTTC. This codes for CASSAQGDPSYNEQFF.

The chain employs TRBV25-1 and TRBJ1-4, with D possibly matching TRBD1 (5 bases). There are 16 residues in the CDR3. In germline, CDR1 is MGHDK, CDR2 SYGVNS. V was cut by 2 bases and J by 4 bases, with 14 bases left in between. CDR3 loop: CASSERLTADNEKLFF. CDR3 nucleotide sequence: TGTGCCAGCAGTGAACGTTTGACAGCTGATAATGAAAAACTGTTTTTT.

In its sample, this clonotype was seen many times. This rearrangement joins TRBV11-2 to TRBJ2-5; D is ambiguous. Looked up from germline, CDR1 is SGHAT and CDR2 is FQNNGV. The V end was cut by 5 bases, the J end by 5 bases, with 15 bases between. The CDR3 contains 14 residues. The DNA of the CDR3 is TGTGCCAGCAGCATCTCGGCCCTGGTGGAGACCCAGTACTTC. Amino acid sequence: CASSISALVETQYF. Based on the CDR3 plus reference TRBV11-2 and TRBJ2-5, the full variable domain is EAGVAQSPRYKIIEKRQSVAFWCNPISGHATLYWYQQILGQGPKLLIQFQNNGVVDDSQLPKDRFSAERLKGVDSTLKIQPAKLEDSAVYLCASSISALVETQYFGPGTRLLVL.